This is a list of T cell receptor beta chains from one sample in a study of blood T cell repertoires in COVID-19. Measured with immunoSEQ multiplex PCR; TCRdb has only the in-frame clones, and not every one. The table lists under 100,000 clones, 70% to 90% of them singletons. The sequenced sample was peripheral blood. Source of these receptors: a man in his fifties with active COVID-19. Each CDR3 is given with its conserved first and last residue. The D gene is left open where the match is weak. Part of the rows lack a size; the others show once, few, many or a class for expanded clones.

>-|17|TRBV6-2/TRBV6-3|TRBJ2-2|-
CASSYSISLIYTGELFF
TGTGCCAGCAGTTACTCGATATCTCTAATTTACACCGGGGAGCTGTTTTTT
>-|14|TRBV5-5|TRBJ2-7|-
CASSIDRFSYEQYF
TGTGCCAGCAGCATAGACAGGTTCTCCTACGAGCAGTACTTC
>TRBD2|18|TRBV4-3|TRBJ2-5|once
CASSQGWLAGGIRETQYF
TGCGCCAGCAGCCAAGGCTGGCTAGCGGGGGGGATAAGAGAGACCCAGTACTTC
>TRBD1|16|TRBV4-1|TRBJ1-1|-
CASSQGRTGTNTEAFF
TGCGCCAGCAGCCAAGGACGGACAGGGACGAACACTGAAGCTTTCTTT
>-|12|TRBV28|TRBJ2-3|once
CASSFLGGTQYF
TGTGCCAGCAGTTTCCTAGGAGGTACGCAGTATTTT
>-|12|TRBV7-2|TRBJ2-7|-
CASSSWRYEQYF
TGTGCCAGCAGCTCTTGGAGATACGAGCAGTACTTC
>TRBD1|16|TRBV7-3|TRBJ2-7|-
CASSPLHRGGCYEQYF
TGTGCCAGCAGCCCCCTTCACAGGGGTGGTTGCTACGAGCAGTACTTC
>-|13|TRBV12-3/TRBV12-4|TRBJ2-5|-
CASSLRVRETQYF
TGTGCCAGCAGTTTACGGGTGCGGGAGACCCAGTACTTC
>-|17|TRBV4-1|TRBJ1-4|-
CASSQDDRRATNEKLFF
TGCGCCAGCAGCCAAGATGACAGGAGAGCAACTAATGAAAAACTGTTTTTT
>TRBD1|15|TRBV19|TRBJ2-7|-
CASREQGALAGEQYF
TGTGCCAGTAGGGAACAGGGGGCGTTGGCGGGAGAGCAGTACTTC
>-|14|TRBV19|TRBJ2-7|few
CASSSGLELGGQYF
TGTGCCAGTAGCTCGGGACTGGAACTCGGGGGGCAGTACTTC
>TRBD1|16|TRBV4-2|TRBJ1-6|-
CASTQPGTGQNSPLHF
TGTGCCAGCACCCAACCCGGGACAGGACAAAATTCACCCCTCCACTTT